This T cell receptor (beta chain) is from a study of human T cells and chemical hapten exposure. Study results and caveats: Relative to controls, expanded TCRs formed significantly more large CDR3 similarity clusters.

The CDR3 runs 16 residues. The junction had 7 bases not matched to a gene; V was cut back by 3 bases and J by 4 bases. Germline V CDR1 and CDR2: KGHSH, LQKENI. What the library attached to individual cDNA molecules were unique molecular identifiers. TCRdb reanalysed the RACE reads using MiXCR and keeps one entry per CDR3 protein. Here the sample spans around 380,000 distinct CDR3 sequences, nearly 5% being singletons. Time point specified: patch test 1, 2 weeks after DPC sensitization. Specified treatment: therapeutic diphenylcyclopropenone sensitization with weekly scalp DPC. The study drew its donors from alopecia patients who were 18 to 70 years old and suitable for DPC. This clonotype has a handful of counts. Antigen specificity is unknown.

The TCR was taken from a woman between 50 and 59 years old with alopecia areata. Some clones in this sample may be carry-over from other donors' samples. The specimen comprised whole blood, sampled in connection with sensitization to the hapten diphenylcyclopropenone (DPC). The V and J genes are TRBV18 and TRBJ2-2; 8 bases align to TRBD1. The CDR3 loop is CASSPPGQAGTGELFF. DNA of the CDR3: TGTGCCAGCTCACCCCCGGGACAGGCGGGCACCGGGGAGCTGTTTTTT.